This TCR beta chain stems from a study of response to subunit inactivated influenza vaccine. Study conclusions and caveats: The authors suggested that every seasonal influenza vaccination recruits few new T cells.

Germline V gene sequence: CDR1 DFQATT, CDR2 SNEGSKA (reference sequence). CDR3 length: 19 residues. V shed 0 bases and J 2 bases; nucleotides not matched to a gene: 13. This clonotype was seen a handful of times. What it recognizes is unknown. TCRdb recomputed calls from the RT-PCR reads with MiXCR, one row per CDR3 protein. The data contain roughly 700,000 distinct CDR3 sequences, approximately 14% of them singletons. The rearrangement joins TRBV20-1 to TRBJ2-2; the match to TRBD2 covers 9 bases. The sample consisted of PBMCs from blood, taken less than 15 days before vaccination. The sequence came from a man between 50 and 59 years old who received an inactivated influenza vaccine. This chain's CDR3 is CSARDPGGSGSSNTGELFF. The CDR3 DNA reads as TGCAGTGCTAGAGATCCGGGGGGTAGCGGGAGTAGTAACACCGGGGAGCTGTTTTTT.